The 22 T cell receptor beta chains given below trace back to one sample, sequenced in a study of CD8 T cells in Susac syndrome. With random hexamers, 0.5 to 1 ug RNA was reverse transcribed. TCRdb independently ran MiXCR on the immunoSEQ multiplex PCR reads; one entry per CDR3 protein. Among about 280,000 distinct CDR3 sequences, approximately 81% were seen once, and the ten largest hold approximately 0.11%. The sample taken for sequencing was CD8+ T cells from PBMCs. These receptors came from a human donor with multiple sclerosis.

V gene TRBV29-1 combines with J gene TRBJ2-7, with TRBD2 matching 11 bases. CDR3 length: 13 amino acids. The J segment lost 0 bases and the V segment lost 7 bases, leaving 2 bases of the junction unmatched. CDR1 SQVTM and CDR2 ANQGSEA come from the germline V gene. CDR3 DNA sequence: TGCAGCGCACTAGCGGGAGTCTCCTACGAGCAGTACTTC. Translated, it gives CSALAGVSYEQYF.

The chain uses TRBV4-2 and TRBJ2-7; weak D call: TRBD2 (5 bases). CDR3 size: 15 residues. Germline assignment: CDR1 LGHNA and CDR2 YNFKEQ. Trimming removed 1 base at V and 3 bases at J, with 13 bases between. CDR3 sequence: CASSQGLDWYYEQYF. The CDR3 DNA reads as TGTGCCAGCAGCCAAGGTCTGGACTGGTACTACGAGCAGTACTTC.

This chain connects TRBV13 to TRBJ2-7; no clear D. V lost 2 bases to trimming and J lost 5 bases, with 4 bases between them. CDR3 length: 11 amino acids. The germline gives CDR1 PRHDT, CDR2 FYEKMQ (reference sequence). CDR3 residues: CASSLSDEQYF. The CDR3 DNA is TGTGCCAGCAGCTTATCAGACGAGCAGTACTTC. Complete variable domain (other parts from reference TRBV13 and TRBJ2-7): AAGVIQSPRHLIKEKRETATLKCYPIPRHDTVYWYQQGPGQDPQFLISFYEKMQSDKGSIPDRFSAQQFSDYHSELNMSSLELGDSALYFCASSLSDEQYFGPGTRLTVT.

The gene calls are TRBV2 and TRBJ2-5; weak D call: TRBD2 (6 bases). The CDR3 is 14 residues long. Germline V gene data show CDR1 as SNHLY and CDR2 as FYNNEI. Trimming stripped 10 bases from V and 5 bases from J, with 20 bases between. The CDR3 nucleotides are TGTGCCACTTTTTTCAGCGGGTTGGTTGAGACCCAGTACTTC. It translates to CATFFSGLVETQYF.

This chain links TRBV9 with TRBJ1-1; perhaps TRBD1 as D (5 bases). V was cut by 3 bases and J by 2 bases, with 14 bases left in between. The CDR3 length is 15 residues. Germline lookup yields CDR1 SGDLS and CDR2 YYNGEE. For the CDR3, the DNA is TGTGCCAGCAGCGCGAGTCAGGGAGTAAACACTGAAGCTTTCTTT. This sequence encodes CASSASQGVNTEAFF.

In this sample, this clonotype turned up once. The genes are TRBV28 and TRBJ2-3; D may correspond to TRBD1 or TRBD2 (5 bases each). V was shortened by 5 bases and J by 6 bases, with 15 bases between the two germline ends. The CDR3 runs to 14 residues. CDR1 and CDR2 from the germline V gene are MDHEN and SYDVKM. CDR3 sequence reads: CASSQIGRGDTQYF. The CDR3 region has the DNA TGTGCCAGCAGTCAGATTGGCCGGGGCGATACGCAGTATTTT.

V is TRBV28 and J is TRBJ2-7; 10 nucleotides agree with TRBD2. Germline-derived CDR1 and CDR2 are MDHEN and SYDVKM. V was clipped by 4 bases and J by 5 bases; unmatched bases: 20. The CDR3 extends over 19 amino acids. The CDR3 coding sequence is TGTGCCAGCAGTTCCCCGCTAGCGGGAGAAATCCTTCGGGGTCACGAGCAGTACTTC. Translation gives CASSSPLAGEILRGHEQYF.

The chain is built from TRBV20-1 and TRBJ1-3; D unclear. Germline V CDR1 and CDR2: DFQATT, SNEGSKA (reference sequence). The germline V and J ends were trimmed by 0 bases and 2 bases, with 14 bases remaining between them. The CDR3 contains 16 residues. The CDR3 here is CSARDSGYEAGNTIYF. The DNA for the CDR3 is TGCAGTGCTAGAGATTCAGGTTACGAAGCTGGAAACACCATATATTTT.

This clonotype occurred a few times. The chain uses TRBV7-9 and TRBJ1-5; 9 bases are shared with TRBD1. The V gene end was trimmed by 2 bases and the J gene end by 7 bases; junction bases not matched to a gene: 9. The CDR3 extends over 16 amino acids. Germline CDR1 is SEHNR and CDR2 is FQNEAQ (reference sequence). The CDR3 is CASSLHKTTGGQPQHF. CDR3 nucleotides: TGTGCCAGCAGCTTACACAAAACAACAGGGGGCCAGCCCCAGCATTTT.

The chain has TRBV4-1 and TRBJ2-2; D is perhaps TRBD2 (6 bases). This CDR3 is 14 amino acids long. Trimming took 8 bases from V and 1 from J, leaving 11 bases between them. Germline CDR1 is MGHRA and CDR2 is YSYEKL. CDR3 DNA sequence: TGCGCCAGCCTACTAGCCGTGAACACCGGGGAGCTGTTTTTT. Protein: CASLLAVNTGELFF.

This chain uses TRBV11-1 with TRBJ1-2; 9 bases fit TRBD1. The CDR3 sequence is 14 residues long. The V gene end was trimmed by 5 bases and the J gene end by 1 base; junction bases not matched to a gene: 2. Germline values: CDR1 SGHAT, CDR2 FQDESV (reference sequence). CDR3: CASSPGQGNYGYTF. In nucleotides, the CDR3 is TGTGCCAGCAGCCCGGGACAGGGTAACTATGGCTACACCTTC.

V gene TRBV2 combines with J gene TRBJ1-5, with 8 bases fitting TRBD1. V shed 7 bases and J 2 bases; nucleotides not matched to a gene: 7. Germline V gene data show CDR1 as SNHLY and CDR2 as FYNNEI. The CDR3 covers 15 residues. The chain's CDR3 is CASMGGQGGNQPQHF. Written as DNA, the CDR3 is TGTGCCAGCATGGGAGGACAGGGTGGCAATCAGCCCCAGCATTTT.

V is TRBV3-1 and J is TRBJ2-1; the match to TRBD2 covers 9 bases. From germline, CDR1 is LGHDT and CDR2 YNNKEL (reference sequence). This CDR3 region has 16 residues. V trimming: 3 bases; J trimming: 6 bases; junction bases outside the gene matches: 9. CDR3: CASSQIIAGEGNEQFF. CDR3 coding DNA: TGTGCCAGCAGCCAGATAATAGCGGGAGAAGGCAATGAGCAGTTCTTC.

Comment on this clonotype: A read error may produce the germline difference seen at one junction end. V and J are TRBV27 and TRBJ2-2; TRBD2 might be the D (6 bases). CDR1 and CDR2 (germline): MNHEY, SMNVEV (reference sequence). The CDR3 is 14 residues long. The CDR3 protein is CASSPGSNTGGLFF. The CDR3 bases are TGTGCCAGCAGTCCTGGTTCGAACACCGGGGGGCTGTTTTTT.

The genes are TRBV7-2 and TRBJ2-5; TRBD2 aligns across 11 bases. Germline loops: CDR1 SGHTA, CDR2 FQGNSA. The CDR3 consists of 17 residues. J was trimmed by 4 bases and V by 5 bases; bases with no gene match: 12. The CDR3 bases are TGTGCCAGCAGCCAAGGGACTAGCGGACCGCCGAGAGAGACCCAGTACTTC. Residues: CASSQGTSGPPRETQYF.

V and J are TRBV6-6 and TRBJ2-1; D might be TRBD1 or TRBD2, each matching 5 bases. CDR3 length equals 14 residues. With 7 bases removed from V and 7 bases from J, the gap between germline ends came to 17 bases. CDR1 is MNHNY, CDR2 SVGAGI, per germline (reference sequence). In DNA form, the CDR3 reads TGTGCCAGCACCCCCGATCGGGGCGGGAATGAGCAGTTCTTC. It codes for CASTPDRGGNEQFF.

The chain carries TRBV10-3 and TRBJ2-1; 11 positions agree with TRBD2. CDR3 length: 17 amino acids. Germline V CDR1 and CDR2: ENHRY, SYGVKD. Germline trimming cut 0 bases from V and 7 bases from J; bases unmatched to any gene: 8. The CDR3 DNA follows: TGTGCCATCAGTGAGTCGGTAGCGGGAGGGCCGCGGAATGAGCAGTTCTTC. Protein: CAISESVAGGPRNEQFF.

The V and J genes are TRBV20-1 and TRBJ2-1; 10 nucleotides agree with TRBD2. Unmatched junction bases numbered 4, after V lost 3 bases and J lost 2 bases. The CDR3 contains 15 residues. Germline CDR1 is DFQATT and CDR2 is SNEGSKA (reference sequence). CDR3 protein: CSASWLAGAYNEQFF. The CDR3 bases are TGCAGTGCTAGCTGGCTAGCGGGGGCCTACAATGAGCAGTTCTTC.

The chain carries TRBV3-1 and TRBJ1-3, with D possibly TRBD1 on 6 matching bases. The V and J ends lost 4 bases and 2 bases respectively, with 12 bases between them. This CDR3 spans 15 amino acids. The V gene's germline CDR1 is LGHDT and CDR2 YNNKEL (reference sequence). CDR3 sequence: CASSPTGSTGNTIYF. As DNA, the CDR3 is TGTGCCAGCAGCCCAACAGGGTCCACTGGAAACACCATATATTTT.

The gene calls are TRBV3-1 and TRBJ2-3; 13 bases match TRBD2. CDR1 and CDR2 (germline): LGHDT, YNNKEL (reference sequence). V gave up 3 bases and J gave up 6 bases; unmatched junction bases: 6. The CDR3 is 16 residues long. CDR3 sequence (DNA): TGTGCCAGCAGCCAGGGACTAGCGGGAAGGGCCGATACGCAGTATTTT. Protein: CASSQGLAGRADTQYF.

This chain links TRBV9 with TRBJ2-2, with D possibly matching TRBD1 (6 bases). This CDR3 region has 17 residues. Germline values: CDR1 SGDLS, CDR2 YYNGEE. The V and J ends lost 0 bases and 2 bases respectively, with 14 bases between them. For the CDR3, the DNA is TGTGCCAGCAGCGTAGTTTCCCAGGACAGTAACACCGGGGAGCTGTTTTTT. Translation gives CASSVVSQDSNTGELFF. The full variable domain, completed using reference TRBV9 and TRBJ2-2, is DSGVTQTPKHLITATGQRVTLRCSPRSGDLSVYWYQQSLDQGLQFLIQYYNGEERAKGNILERFSAQQFPDLHSELNLSSLELGDSALYFCASSVVSQDSNTGELFFGEGSRLTVL.

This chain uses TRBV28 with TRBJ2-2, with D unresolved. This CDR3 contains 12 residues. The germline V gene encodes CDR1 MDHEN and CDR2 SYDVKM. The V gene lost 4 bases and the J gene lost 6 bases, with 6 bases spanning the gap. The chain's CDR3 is CASSSTPGELFF. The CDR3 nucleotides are TGTGCCAGCAGTTCCACGCCCGGGGAGCTGTTTTTT.